The clone carrying this T cell receptor (beta chain) was seen a handful of times. Its antigen is not known. The entry originates in a study of blood T cells in healthy people across ages. Primers used in a second PCR of roughly 6 to 11 cycles were a sample-barcoded 5' primer and a J-beta primer mix. TCRdb reprocessed the 5' RACE reads with MiXCR, giving one entry per CDR3 protein. Of around 1,100,000 distinct CDR3 sequences in the sample, 35% to 40% are singletons; the top ten hold about an eighth. Findings and caveats of the study: Changes seen in expanded clonotypes were possibly confounded by donor CMV status left unknown.

Sequenced material: blood. The source of this sequence is a man younger than 35 in good health.

CDR3 nucleotides: TGTGCCAGCAGGGCCGGGACAGGGTTAGGCTATGGCTACACCTTC. This encodes CASRAGTGLGYGYTF. V usage is TRBV12-3 or TRBV12-4 and J usage is TRBJ1-2; 9 bases match TRBD1. The J segment lost 4 bases and the V segment lost 6 bases, leaving 9 bases of the junction unmatched. This CDR3 comprises 15 residues.